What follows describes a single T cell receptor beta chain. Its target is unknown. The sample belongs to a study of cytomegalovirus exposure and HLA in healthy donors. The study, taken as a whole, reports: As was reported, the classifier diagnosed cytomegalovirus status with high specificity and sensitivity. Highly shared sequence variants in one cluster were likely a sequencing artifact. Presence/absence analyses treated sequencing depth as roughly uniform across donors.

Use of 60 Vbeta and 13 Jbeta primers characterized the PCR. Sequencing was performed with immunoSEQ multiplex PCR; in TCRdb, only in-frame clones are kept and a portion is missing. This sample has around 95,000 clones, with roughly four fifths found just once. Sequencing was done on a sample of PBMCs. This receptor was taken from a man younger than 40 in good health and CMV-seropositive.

The CDR3 region has the DNA TGTGCCAGCAGTGAAACCGGGACAGGGAATACCTACGAGCAGTACTTC. Amino acids: CASSETGTGNTYEQYF. The V gene is TRBV25-1, the J gene TRBJ2-5; TRBD1 aligns across 9 bases. The J call may be mistaken, given a closer DNA end match to TRBJ2-7. The CDR3 totals 16 residues. Germline loops: CDR1 MGHDK, CDR2 SYGVNS.